This TCR beta chain is from a study of T cell changes during pregnancy in multiple sclerosis. This clone showed up just a few times. Repertoires were generated with immunoSEQ multiplex PCR, while TCRdb's copy carries only in-frame clones and drops some. The data hold some 9,100 clones, with 83% observed a single time. From germline, CDR1 is ENHRY and CDR2 SYGVKD. CDR3 length: 18 amino acids. Deletions cut 4 bases from V and 4 bases from J, with 22 bases between. The chain employs TRBV10-3 and TRBJ2-2; maybe TRBD2 (6 bases). This sequence originates from a female donor in good health, enrolled as a control in a pregnancy study. The material sequenced was CD8+ T cells from peripheral blood mononuclear cells, taken in the third trimester of pregnancy. CDR3 nucleotide sequence: TGTGCCATCAGTGGGCTTCCTCCCCGGCGGGAACCCACCGGGGAGCTGTTTTTT. It specifies CAISGLPPRREPTGELFF.